These T cell receptor beta chains were read from a single sample in a study of blood T cell repertoires in COVID-19. Profiling relied on immunoSEQ multiplex PCR, and the TCRdb table lists in-frame clones only, not all of them. The sample lists nearly 350,000 clones; 80% to 90% were seen once. The sequenced sample was peripheral blood. The receptors were gathered from a woman aged 45-59 years with COVID-19, enrolled during active disease. The CDR3 runs from the conserved cysteine through the conserved F or W. The D gene is left open where the match is weak. Some rows mark clone size as missing; the rest say once, few, many or name a class of expanded clone.

v_call	clone_size	j_call	d_call	cdr3_aa	cdr3_nt
TRBV7-8	few	TRBJ1-5	TRBD1	CASSLETLYRGRNQPQHF	TGTGCCAGCAGCTTAGAAACCCTGTACAGGGGGAGGAATCAGCCCCAGCATTTT
TRBV7-3	.	TRBJ2-1	TRBD1	CASSSRQGHLDNEQFF	TGTGCCAGCAGCTCGCGACAGGGACATTTGGACAATGAGCAGTTCTTC
TRBV30	.	TRBJ2-7	.	CAWIRSAYEQYF	TGTGCCTGGATTCGGTCCGCCTACGAGCAGTACTTC
TRBV3-1/TRBV3-2	.	TRBJ1-2	TRBD1	CASSQGDRGNYGYTF	TGTGCCAGCAGCCAAGGAGACAGGGGTAACTATGGCTACACCTTC
TRBV30	.	TRBJ1-3	TRBD1	CAWDTGQPISGNTIYF	TGTGCCTGGGACACGGGACAGCCTATCTCTGGAAACACCATATATTTT
TRBV6-4	.	TRBJ1-2	TRBD1	CASSDHYYRDRTNYGYTF	TGTGCCAGCAGTGATCATTACTACCGGGACAGGACTAACTATGGCTACACCTTC
TRBV7-2	.	TRBJ1-1	TRBD1	CASARDSNTEAFF	TGTGCCAGCGCTCGGGACAGTAACACTGAAGCTTTCTTT
TRBV9	once	TRBJ2-1	TRBD2	CASSVATRRTSGVWGYNEQFF	TGTGCCAGCAGCGTAGCTACGAGGAGGACTAGCGGGGTCTGGGGATACAATGAGCAGTTCTTC
TRBV4-2	few	TRBJ2-1	.	CASSHSSGSYNEQFF	TGTGCCAGCAGCCACAGTAGCGGATCCTACAATGAGCAGTTCTTC
TRBV3-1/TRBV3-2	.	TRBJ1-5	.	CASSQDTAQPQHF	TGTGCCAGCAGCCAAGATACAGCTCAGCCCCAGCATTTT
TRBV11-2	.	TRBJ1-6	TRBD1	CASSRGQFNSPLHF	TGTGCCAGCAGCCGGGGACAGTTTAATTCACCCCTCCACTTT
TRBV15	once	TRBJ1-1	.	CATSRDEGGRALTEAFF	TGTGCCACCAGCAGAGATGAGGGGGGGCGTGCATTGACTGAAGCTTTCTTT
TRBV4-1	.	TRBJ1-5	TRBD1	CASSQAGIQGSWPQHF	TGCGCCAGCAGCCAAGCCGGAATACAGGGGTCATGGCCCCAGCATTTT
TRBV19	.	TRBJ1-2	TRBD1	CASSIVPDRGNYGYTF	TGTGCCAGTAGTATAGTTCCGGACAGGGGTAACTATGGCTACACCTTC
TRBV5-4	.	TRBJ1-1	.	CASSLESRTEAFF	TGTGCCAGCAGCTTGGAGTCGCGCACTGAAGCTTTCTTT
TRBV20-1	.	TRBJ1-1	.	CSASRGNTEAFF	TGCAGTGCTAGTCGGGGGAACACTGAAGCTTTCTTT
TRBV2	.	TRBJ1-2	.	CASSPQGSNYGYTF	TGTGCCAGCAGTCCACAGGGCTCTAACTATGGCTACACCTTC
TRBV12-5	.	TRBJ2-3	TRBD2	CASGFGAGGLHTQYF	TGTGCTAGTGGTTTTGGAGCGGGAGGTCTCCATACGCAGTATTTT
TRBV5-1	.	TRBJ2-3	TRBD1	CASSFGSGGRGTDTQYF	TGCGCCAGCAGCTTCGGGTCAGGGGGCCGAGGTACAGATACGCAGTATTTT
TRBV5-1	.	TRBJ1-1	TRBD1	CASSRDRGLNTEAFF	TGCGCCAGCAGCAGGGACAGGGGATTGAACACTGAAGCTTTCTTT
TRBV5-1	.	TRBJ1-1	.	CASSLGKQGSTEAFF	TGCGCCAGCAGCTTGGGGAAACAGGGTAGCACTGAAGCTTTCTTT
TRBV19	.	TRBJ2-5	TRBD2	CASSILAGGRGTQYF	TGTGCCAGTAGTATACTAGCGGGAGGGCGTGGGACCCAGTACTTC
TRBV12-3/TRBV12-4	.	TRBJ2-3	TRBD1	CASRGTGTDTQYF	TGTGCCAGCAGGGGGACAGGCACAGATACGCAGTATTTT
TRBV10-2	.	TRBJ1-1	TRBD1	CASLTTGADTEAFF	TGCGCCAGCCTTACCACAGGGGCGGACACTGAAGCTTTCTTT
TRBV10-3	.	TRBJ1-1	.	CAISGGRNTEAFF	TGTGCCATCAGTGGGGGGCGGAACACTGAAGCTTTCTTT
TRBV7-2	.	TRBJ1-2	.	CASSLARSTGGGYTF	TGTGCCAGCAGCTTGGCGCGGAGCACCGGAGGGGGCTACACCTTC
TRBV5-6	.	TRBJ2-3	TRBD2	CASSLDSGLAATRSQYF	TGTGCCAGCAGCTTGGATTCGGGACTAGCGGCCACGCGGTCGCAGTATTTT
TRBV15	once	TRBJ2-2	.	CATRRRQTGELFF	TGTGCCACCAGACGAAGACAGACCGGGGAGCTGTTTTTT
TRBV19	.	TRBJ1-3	.	CASIQASSGNTIYF	TGTGCCAGCATACAGGCATCCTCTGGAAACACCATATATTTT
TRBV7-2	.	TRBJ1-2	.	CASSFRTAHGYTF	TGTGCCAGCAGCTTTAGGACAGCCCATGGCTACACCTTC
TRBV19	.	TRBJ1-2	.	CASSPRESNYGYTF	TGTGCCAGTAGTCCCCGGGAGTCTAACTATGGCTACACCTTC
TRBV12-3/TRBV12-4	.	TRBJ2-7	.	CASTVGLLYEQYF	TGTGCCAGCACTGTCGGTTTATTGTACGAGCAGTACTTC
TRBV11-2	.	TRBJ2-2	.	CASSLLPGNTGELFF	TGTGCCAGCAGCCTCCTCCCGGGAAACACCGGGGAGCTGTTTTTT
TRBV24-1	.	TRBJ2-1	TRBD2	CATSVAGGENNEQFF	TGTGCCACCAGTGTAGCGGGAGGAGAGAACAATGAGCAGTTCTTC
TRBV5-1	.	TRBJ1-2	TRBD1	CASSIQGDGYTF	TGCGCCAGCAGCATACAGGGGGATGGCTACACCTTC
TRBV28	once	TRBJ1-2	TRBD1	CASSPSGQGIGGYTF	TGTGCCAGCAGTCCCTCGGGACAGGGGATAGGTGGCTACACCTTC
TRBV13	.	TRBJ2-7	TRBD1	CASGDRGAVDEQYF	TGTGCCAGCGGCGACAGGGGAGCGGTTGACGAGCAGTACTTC
TRBV29-1	.	TRBJ2-7	TRBD2	CSVQGLANEQYF	TGCAGCGTTCAAGGACTAGCCAACGAGCAGTACTTC
TRBV4-1	.	TRBJ2-6	.	CASSQSRSSGANVLTF	TGCGCCAGCAGCCAGTCCCGTAGCTCTGGGGCCAACGTCCTGACTTTC
TRBV12-5	.	TRBJ2-3	TRBD2	CASGPSNHPWGGRMTDTQYF	TGTGCTAGTGGTCCCTCAAATCACCCTTGGGGCGGGAGAATGACAGATACGCAGTATTTT
TRBV19	.	TRBJ1-2	TRBD1	CASSFTGTGIYGYTF	TGTGCCAGTAGTTTCACCGGGACAGGGATCTATGGCTACACCTTC
TRBV14	.	TRBJ1-5	.	CASSQDAVGQPQHF	TGTGCCAGCAGCCAAGACGCGGTAGGCCAGCCCCAGCATTTT
TRBV12-5	.	TRBJ1-6	TRBD1	CASATGQAGNSPLHF	TGTGCTAGTGCCACCGGACAGGCAGGGAATTCACCCCTCCACTTT
TRBV18	few	TRBJ1-2	.	CASSPTGGQDGYTF	TGTGCCAGCTCACCAACGGGGGGGCAGGATGGCTACACCTTC
TRBV18	few	TRBJ2-1	TRBD2	CASSGTSGLDEQFF	TGTGCCAGCTCCGGGACTAGCGGGTTGGATGAGCAGTTCTTC
TRBV10-1	.	TRBJ1-1	.	CASSRRENTEAFF	TGCGCCAGCAGTCGTCGGGAGAACACTGAAGCTTTCTTT
TRBV19	.	TRBJ2-7	.	CASSIWRGDEQYF	TGTGCCAGTAGTATTTGGCGGGGTGACGAGCAGTACTTC
TRBV7-9	once	TRBJ1-1	.	CASSRAGASGTEAFF	TGTGCCAGCAGCCGAGCGGGGGCCTCCGGCACTGAAGCTTTCTTT
TRBV6-1	.	TRBJ2-3	.	CASSEPRQGTDTQYF	TGTGCCAGCAGTGAGCCCCGACAGGGCACAGATACGCAGTATTTT
TRBV27	.	TRBJ2-3	TRBD1	CASSLTGVRDTQYF	TGTGCCAGCAGTCTCACAGGGGTAAGAGATACGCAGTATTTT
TRBV18	.	TRBJ1-2	TRBD1	CASSPGQGVLYGYTF	TGTGCCAGCTCACCAGGCCAGGGGGTGCTATACGGCTACACCTTC